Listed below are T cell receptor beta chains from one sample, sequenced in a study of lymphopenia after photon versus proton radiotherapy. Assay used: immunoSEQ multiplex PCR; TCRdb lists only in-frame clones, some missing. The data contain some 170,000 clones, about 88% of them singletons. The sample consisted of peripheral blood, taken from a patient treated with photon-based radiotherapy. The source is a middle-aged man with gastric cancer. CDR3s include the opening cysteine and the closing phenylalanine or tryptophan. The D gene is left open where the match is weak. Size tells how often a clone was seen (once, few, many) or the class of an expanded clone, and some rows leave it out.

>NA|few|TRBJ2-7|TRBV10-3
CAISVGGYEQYF
TGTGCCATCAGTGTAGGCGGCTACGAGCAGTACTTC
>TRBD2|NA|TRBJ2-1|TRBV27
CASSPLLSGSNNEQFF
TGTGCCAGCAGTCCCCTCCTCAGCGGGAGCAACAATGAGCAGTTCTTC
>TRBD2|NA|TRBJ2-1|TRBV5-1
CASSSGRSGNEQFF
TGCGCCAGCAGTAGCGGGAGATCCGGTAATGAGCAGTTCTTC
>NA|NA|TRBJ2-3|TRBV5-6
CASSSAGSTQYF
TGTGCCAGCAGCTCGGCGGGGAGTACGCAGTATTTT
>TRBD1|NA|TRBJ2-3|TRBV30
CAWSTTGGGTDTQYF
TGTGCCTGGAGTACAACAGGGGGAGGCACAGATACGCAGTATTTT
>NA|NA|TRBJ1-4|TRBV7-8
CASSLWEGGDEKLFF
TGTGCCAGCAGCTTGTGGGAGGGTGGGGATGAAAAACTGTTTTTT
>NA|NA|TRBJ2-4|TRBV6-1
CASSDRGHPKGGNIQYF
TGTGCCAGCAGTGACCGTGGACACCCAAAGGGGGGAAACATTCAGTACTTC
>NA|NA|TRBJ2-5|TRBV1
CTSSTRKGLAGGGRETQYF
TGCACCAGCAGCACCCGAAAGGGACTAGCGGGAGGTGGGCGAGAGACCCAGTACTTC
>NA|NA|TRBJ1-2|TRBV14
CASSQDRGYYGYTF
TGTGCCAGCAGCCAAGACAGGGGTTACTATGGCTACACCTTC
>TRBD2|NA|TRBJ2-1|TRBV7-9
CASSLGTSGREIGYNEQFF
TGTGCCAGCAGCTTAGGGACTAGCGGGAGGGAGATTGGCTACAATGAGCAGTTCTTC
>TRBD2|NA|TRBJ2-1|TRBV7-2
CASSFPRTSGSQDNEQFF
TGTGCCAGCAGCTTTCCACGGACTAGCGGGAGTCAAGACAATGAGCAGTTCTTC
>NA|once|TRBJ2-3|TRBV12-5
CASGLDAVLHTDTQYF
TGTGCTAGTGGTTTGGATGCGGTCTTGCACACAGATACGCAGTATTTT
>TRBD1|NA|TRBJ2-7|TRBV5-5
CASSPGQGPYEQYF
TGTGCCAGCAGTCCGGGACAGGGTCCCTACGAGCAGTACTTC
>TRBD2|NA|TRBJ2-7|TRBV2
CASSDTGGSGEQYF
TGTGCCAGCAGTGACACGGGAGGGTCGGGCGAGCAGTACTTC
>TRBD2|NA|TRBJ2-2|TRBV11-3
CASSLGGLAGGTGELFF
TGTGCCAGCAGCTTAGGGGGCCTAGCGGGAGGAACCGGGGAGCTGTTTTTT
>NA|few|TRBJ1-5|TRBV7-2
CASSASPGGAYQPQHF
TGTGCCAGCAGCGCAAGCCCGGGGGGCGCTTATCAGCCCCAGCATTTT
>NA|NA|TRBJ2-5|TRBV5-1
CASSRRPDGETQYF
TGCGCCAGCAGCCGACGCCCGGACGGGGAGACCCAGTACTTC
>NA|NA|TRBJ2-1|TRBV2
CASSGGAKEQFF
TGTGCCAGCAGTGGGGGGGCCAAGGAGCAGTTCTTC
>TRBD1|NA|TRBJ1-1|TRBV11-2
CASSLANRGRKAEAFF
TGTGCCAGCAGCTTAGCGAACAGGGGGCGCAAAGCTGAAGCTTTCTTT
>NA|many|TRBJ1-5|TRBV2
CASRPGLSNQPQHF
TGTGCCAGCAGACCAGGGCTAAGCAATCAGCCCCAGCATTTT
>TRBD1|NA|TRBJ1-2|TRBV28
CASSLRGQGERGYTF
TGTGCCAGCAGTTTAAGGGGACAGGGGGAGCGTGGCTACACCTTC
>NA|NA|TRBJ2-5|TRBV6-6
CASGKNKKTQYF
TGTGCCAGCGGGAAAAACAAAAAGACCCAGTACTTC
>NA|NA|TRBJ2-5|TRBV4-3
CASSQDNSGETQYF
TGCGCCAGCAGCCAAGATAATTCGGGAGAGACCCAGTACTTC
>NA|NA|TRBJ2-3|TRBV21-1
CASSKAAGQGIFPPSTDTQYF
TGTGCCAGCAGCAAAGCGGCTGGACAGGGAATTTTTCCCCCCTCCACAGATACGCAGTATTTT
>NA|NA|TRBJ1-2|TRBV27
CASSPRPDRPYGYTF
TGTGCCAGCAGCCCTCGACCCGACAGGCCCTATGGCTACACCTTC
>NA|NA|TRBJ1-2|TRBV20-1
CSANSPGGYTF
TGCAGTGCTAATTCTCCAGGGGGCTACACCTTC
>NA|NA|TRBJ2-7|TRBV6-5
CASSSPLEQYF
TGTGCCAGCAGCTCCCCCCTCGAGCAGTACTTC
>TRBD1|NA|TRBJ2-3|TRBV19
CASSIVAPEPGQGAGTQYF
TGTGCCAGTAGTATAGTGGCCCCCGAACCGGGACAGGGGGCCGGTACGCAGTATTTT
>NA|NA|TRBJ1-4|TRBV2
CASSRDGDEKLFF
TGTGCCAGCAGCAGGGACGGGGATGAAAAACTGTTTTTT